The 32 T cell receptor beta chains below come from one sample, sequenced in a study of TIL therapy for anti-PD-1-resistant metastatic lung cancer (dated by TCRdb to the early 2020s). The time point label here, explained by the study, means: pre-treatment sample, taken before nivolumab and TIL therapy. Excised metastases, mostly pleural nodules or supraclavicular lymph nodes, were used as baseline tumor samples and were taken from the same resection from which TIL were grown. The immunoSEQ v3 hsTCRB kit was used to amplify TCR beta CDR3 regions from genomic DNA through bias-controlled multiplex PCR. In its TCRdb copy, this immuneACCESS table keeps in-frame sequences only and misses some clones. Where compared with another copy, unresolved V genes explain less than half of these, and the others have no known cause. This sample has roughly 6,000 clones in its table, and roughly 64% of those were observed once. The ten largest clones add up to around a sixth of the sample.

Specimen: tumor tissue, collected at baseline. These receptors were collected from a person aged 25-85 years with non-small cell lung cancer.

This clone has a handful of counts. The chain combines TRBV7-2 with TRBJ1-5; 8 positions agree with TRBD1. CDR1 and CDR2 from the germline V gene are SGHTA and FQGNSA. The V gene end was trimmed by 5 bases and the J gene end by 4 bases; junction bases not matched to a gene: 4. The CDR3 has 14 residues. CDR3: CASSVRQGNQPQHF. As DNA, the CDR3 is TGTGCCAGCAGCGTCAGACAGGGGAATCAGCCCCAGCATTTT.

This chain links TRBV10-1 with TRBJ2-7, with 7 nucleotides matching TRBD2. In germline, CDR1 is WNHNN, CDR2 SYGVQD (reference sequence). The CDR3 totals 12 residues. With 1 base clipped from V and 6 bases from J, the junction kept 0 bases outside the gene matches. In DNA form, the CDR3 reads TGCGCCAGCAGTGAGTGGGAGGGCGAGCAGTACTTC. This codes for CASSEWEGEQYF.

The chain carries TRBV5-5 and TRBJ1-6; D remains unclear. This CDR3 has 12 residues. V was cut by 0 bases and J by 10 bases, with 5 bases left in between. The germline CDR1 and CDR2 sequences are SGHKS and YYEKEE (reference sequence). The CDR3 DNA sequence: TGTGCCAGCAGCTTGGCTGTGTCACCCCTCCACTTT. Protein sequence: CASSLAVSPLHF.

The gene calls are TRBV5-5 and TRBJ1-4; no clear D gene. CDR1 SGHKS and CDR2 YYEKEE come from the germline V gene (reference sequence). The CDR3 sequence is 14 residues long. The V end was cut by 0 bases, the J end by 10 bases, with 13 bases between. The CDR3 is CASSLVGDGRKLFF. DNA for the CDR3: TGTGCCAGCAGCTTGGTAGGAGATGGAAGAAAACTGTTTTTT.

Only a few counts were recorded for this clone. The chain uses TRBV30 and TRBJ1-5, with 7 nucleotides matching TRBD1. Trimming cost V 1 base and J 1 base; bases outside gene matches: 7. Looked up from germline, CDR1 is GTSNPN and CDR2 is SVGIG (reference sequence). The CDR3 consists of 16 residues. CDR3 coding DNA: TGTGCCTGGAGTGCCAGGACAGGTTTAAGCAATCAGCCCCAGCATTTT. Its translation is CAWSARTGLSNQPQHF.

The chain uses TRBV6-5 and TRBJ2-5; 8 bases are shared with TRBD1. Per the germline V gene, CDR1 is MNHEY and CDR2 is SVGAGI. This CDR3 has 14 residues. Trimming cost V 6 bases and J 0 bases; bases outside gene matches: 3. The CDR3, as DNA: TGTGCCAGCAGGGACAGGGAGTACCAAGAGACCCAGTACTTC. The encoded protein is CASRDREYQETQYF.

This clone was recorded once. The chain is built from TRBV7-9 and TRBJ2-4; D possibly corresponds to TRBD2 (6 bases). CDR1 is SEHNR, CDR2 FQNEAQ, per germline (reference sequence). V gave up 5 bases and J gave up 0 bases, with 14 bases separating them. This CDR3 has 16 residues. CDR3 loop: CASSLGGSGAKNIQYF. Written as DNA, the CDR3 is TGTGCCAGCAGCCTCGGAGGGTCAGGAGCCAAAAACATTCAGTACTTC.

The gene calls are TRBV10-3 and TRBJ2-3; D unresolved. Germline V gene sequence: CDR1 ENHRY, CDR2 SYGVKD. Trimming pared 7 bases from V and 2 bases from J, leaving 10 bases between. There are 13 residues in the CDR3. CDR3 sequence reads: CAITTGVTDTQYF. In DNA form, the CDR3 reads TGTGCCATCACGACCGGTGTCACAGATACGCAGTATTTT.

The rearrangement links TRBV4-2 to TRBJ2-1; D might be TRBD1 or TRBD2, each matching 5 bases. The CDR3 covers 17 residues. Trimming took off 3 bases at V and 0 bases at J, with 15 bases between the two ends. Germline CDR1 reads LGHNA; CDR2 reads YNFKEQ. This CDR3 is CASSHPTGTFSYNEQFF. CDR3 sequence (DNA): TGTGCCAGCAGCCACCCAACCGGGACCTTCTCCTACAATGAGCAGTTCTTC.

The chain links TRBV2 to TRBJ1-4; possible D gene TRBD1, 5 bases. V was cut by 3 bases and J by 4 bases, with 12 bases left in between. In germline, CDR1 is SNHLY, CDR2 FYNNEI. The CDR3 has 15 residues. For the CDR3, the DNA is TGTGCCAGCAGTGATGGGGGGAATCATAATGAAAAACTGTTTTTT. Amino acid sequence: CASSDGGNHNEKLFF.

The chain combines TRBV5-1 with TRBJ1-1, with a tentative D call TRBD1 (5 bases). In germline, CDR1 is SGHRS, CDR2 YFSETQ. The CDR3 loop spans 15 amino acids. Trimming left V 4 bases short and J 3 bases short, with 16 bases between. The CDR3 reads CASSVVYPGHTEAFF. As DNA, the CDR3 is TGCGCCAGCAGCGTGGTGTATCCAGGGCACACTGAAGCTTTCTTT.

This sequence joins TRBV28 and TRBJ1-1; D is possibly TRBD1 (6 bases). V dropped 5 bases and J dropped 1 base, with 26 bases sitting between them. The CDR3 totals 19 residues. Germline V gene lookup returns CDR1 MDHEN and CDR2 SYDVKM. CDR3 region: CASSILTGIISVGNTEAFF. The CDR3 DNA is TGTGCCAGCAGTATTTTAACAGGGATAATATCTGTAGGGAACACTGAAGCTTTCTTT.

The chain uses TRBV19 and TRBJ2-2; TRBD2 aligns across 11 bases. From germline, CDR1 is LNHDA and CDR2 SQIVND (reference sequence). The ends lost 3 bases at V and 5 bases at J; junction bases unmatched: 14. The CDR3 runs 19 residues. The CDR3 region is CASSIDGLAGGQVTGELFF. The DNA for the CDR3 is TGTGCCAGTAGTATTGACGGTCTAGCGGGGGGTCAGGTGACCGGGGAGCTGTTTTTT.

The V call is TRBV9, the J call TRBJ2-5, with 12 bases aligning to TRBD2. The germline V gene encodes CDR1 SGDLS and CDR2 YYNGEE. The trim removed 4 bases at V and 2 bases at J, leaving 6 bases unmatched. The CDR3 covers 16 residues. The CDR3 DNA reads as TGTGCCAGCAGCTCGAGACTAGCGGGGGTACAAGAGACCCAGTACTTC. Translating it yields CASSSRLAGVQETQYF.

The rearrangement links TRBV7-3 to TRBJ1-1, with a possible D match to TRBD1 (5 bases). This CDR3 is 13 amino acids long. V was clipped by 1 base and J by 8 bases, with 11 bases between them. Germline-derived CDR1 and CDR2 are SGHTA and FQGTGA. CDR3 sequence reads: CASSLIGAGEAFF. The CDR3 bases are TGTGCCAGCAGCTTAATAGGGGCAGGAGAAGCTTTCTTT.

This clone came up a few times. The chain uses TRBV7-2 and TRBJ1-2; a possible D gene is TRBD1 (6 bases). This CDR3 has 16 amino acids. Trimming removed 4 bases at V and 2 bases at J, with 17 bases between. Per the germline V gene, CDR1 is SGHTA and CDR2 is FQGNSA. CDR3 sequence reads: CASSSSVDRSNYGYTF. The CDR3 DNA sequence: TGTGCCAGCAGCTCATCCGTTGACAGGTCCAACTATGGCTACACCTTC. The complete variable domain, with remaining parts taken from reference TRBV7-2 and TRBJ1-2, reads GAGVSQSPSNKVTEKGKDVELRCDPISGHTALYWYRQSLGQGLEFLIYFQGNSAPDKSGLPSDRFSAERTGGSVSTLTIQRTQQEDSAVYLCASSSSVDRSNYGYTFGSGTRLTVV.

The genes are TRBV6-1 and TRBJ1-6; D gene uncertain. The length of the CDR3 is 13 residues. Germline V gene data show CDR1 as MNHNS and CDR2 as SASEGT. Trimming removed 1 base at V and 10 bases at J, with 8 bases between. CDR3 nucleotides: TGTGCCAGCAGTGAAGATTTGTCCTCACCCCTCCACTTT. The encoded protein is CASSEDLSSPLHF.

The V and J genes are TRBV24-1 and TRBJ2-5; 13 nucleotides match TRBD2. The CDR3 consists of 18 residues. Germline CDR1 KGHDR, CDR2 SFDVKD. J gave up 1 base and V 4 bases, and 8 bases lay outside the gene matches. DNA of the CDR3: TGTGCCACCAGTGAGCCGCACACTAGCGGGGGGGCCCAAGAGACCCAGTACTTC. Its protein product is CATSEPHTSGGAQETQYF.

This chain joins TRBV24-1 and TRBJ2-2, with a tentative D call TRBD2 (5 bases). This CDR3 contains 15 residues. Trimming removed 0 bases from V and 4 bases from J, with 8 bases in between. The V gene's germline CDR1 is KGHDR and CDR2 SFDVKD. The CDR3 reads CATSDLAGFTGELFF. CDR3 nucleotide sequence: TGTGCCACCAGTGATTTGGCGGGCTTCACCGGGGAGCTGTTTTTT.

The chain is built from TRBV3-1 (or the pseudogene TRBV3-2) and TRBJ1-6; D perhaps matches TRBD1 (5 bases). Trimming cost V 1 base and J 7 bases, with 23 bases left between them. The V gene's germline CDR1 is LGHDT and CDR2 YNNKEL (reference sequence). This CDR3 region has 19 residues. CDR3 DNA sequence: TGTGCCAGCAGCCAAGTCAACGATTTTGCAGGACACGGCAATTCACCCCTCCACTTT. Residues: CASSQVNDFAGHGNSPLHF.

V usage is TRBV7-9 and J usage is TRBJ2-2; 8 bases are a match to TRBD1. CDR3 length equals 15 residues. V trimming: 5 bases; J trimming: 6 bases; junction bases outside the gene matches: 8. Germline V gene data show CDR1 as SEHNR and CDR2 as FQNEAQ (reference sequence). For the CDR3, the DNA is TGTGCCAGCAGCCCGGACCGGACAGGGCCCGGGGAGCTGTTTTTT. It translates to CASSPDRTGPGELFF.

This chain connects TRBV15 to TRBJ2-5; no reliable D call. The CDR3 covers 12 residues. V lost 3 bases and J 5 bases, leaving 7 bases between the germline ends. CDR1 and CDR2 from the germline V gene are LNHNV and YYDKDF (reference sequence). The CDR3 DNA sequence: TGTGCCACCAGCAGTCGACGGGAGACCCAGTACTTC. Its protein product is CATSSRRETQYF.

This clone is medium-sized (0.01 to 0.1%) by share. The rearrangement uses TRBV9 and TRBJ1-2; perhaps TRBD1 as D (5 bases). Trimming pared 3 bases from V and 4 bases from J, leaving 13 bases between. The CDR3 loop spans 14 amino acids. Looked up from germline, CDR1 is SGDLS and CDR2 is YYNGEE. The CDR3 nucleotides are TGTGCCAGCAGCGCGGACACCCGGGGCTATGGCTACACCTTC. Protein product: CASSADTRGYGYTF.

This clone was observed once. This sequence joins TRBV2 and TRBJ2-7; TRBD2 aligns across 10 bases. Germline CDR1 reads SNHLY; CDR2 reads FYNNEI. The CDR3 runs 14 residues. V lost 6 bases, J lost 5 bases, and 7 bases stayed unmatched. CDR3 sequence (DNA): TGTGCCAGCAGGGCTAGCGGGAGTTCCCACGAGCAGTACTTC. It yields the protein CASRASGSSHEQYF.

J is TRBJ2-7 and V is TRBV18; 16 bases fit TRBD2. The CDR3 consists of 14 residues. The J segment lost 7 bases and the V segment lost 3 bases, leaving 0 bases of the junction unmatched. CDR1 and CDR2 from the germline V gene are KGHSH and LQKENI. The CDR3 spells CASSPGLAGGEQYF. In nucleotides, the CDR3 is TGTGCCAGCTCACCGGGACTAGCGGGAGGGGAGCAGTACTTC.

The chain links TRBV5-1 to TRBJ2-3; weak D call: TRBD2 (6 bases). The CDR3 extends over 16 amino acids. Germline CDR1 SGHRS, CDR2 YFSETQ. V lost 4 bases and J lost 0, with 15 bases in between. CDR3 DNA sequence: TGCGCCAGCAGCCTGGTTCTTGGGGGGAGCACAGATACGCAGTATTTT. It yields the protein CASSLVLGGSTDTQYF.

The rearrangement uses TRBV7-2 and TRBJ2-3; 9 bases fit TRBD1. The trim removed 7 bases at V and 6 bases at J, leaving 5 bases unmatched. The CDR3 has 13 residues. Germline CDR1 reads SGHTA; CDR2 reads FQGNSA. In nucleotides, the CDR3 is TGTGCCAGCACCATAGACAGGGGGGATACGCAGTATTTT. The encoded protein is CASTIDRGDTQYF.

V is TRBV5-1 and J is TRBJ1-2; D uncertain. Trimming removed 4 bases from V and 0 bases from J, with 7 bases in between. CDR1 and CDR2 (germline): SGHRS, YFSETQ. CDR3 size: 13 residues. This chain's CDR3 is CASSNVPNYGYTF. DNA for the CDR3: TGCGCCAGCAGCAATGTCCCTAACTATGGCTACACCTTC.

The chain employs TRBV20-1 and TRBJ1-6, with D perhaps matching TRBD1 (5 bases). The germline V and J ends were trimmed by 3 bases and 2 bases, with 14 bases remaining between them. The CDR3 loop spans 16 amino acids. CDR1 is DFQATT, CDR2 SNEGSKA, per germline (reference sequence). CDR3 amino acids: CSASSVGVTYNSPLHF. As DNA, the CDR3 is TGCAGTGCTAGTTCGGTGGGGGTCACCTATAATTCACCCCTCCACTTT.

This clone was found once. The chain has TRBV9 and TRBJ2-2; TRBD2 agrees at 15 bases. Germline V gene sequence: CDR1 SGDLS, CDR2 YYNGEE. J lost 1 base, V lost 3 bases, and 7 bases had no gene match. The CDR3 contains 19 residues. CDR3 coding DNA: TGTGCCAGCAGCGAGCCCGGGACTAGCGGGAGGAAGAACACCGGGGAGCTGTTTTTT. Translating it yields CASSEPGTSGRKNTGELFF.

This clone showed up just a few times. CDR3 sequence: CASSQLGVRERSGNTIYF. The DNA for the CDR3 is TGTGCCAGCAGCCAACTAGGGGTAAGGGAACGCTCTGGAAACACCATATATTTT. The chain carries TRBV3-1 (or the pseudogene TRBV3-2) and TRBJ1-3, with a weak D call TRBD1 (5 bases). Trimming cost V 2 bases and J 0 bases, with 17 bases left between them. Germline CDR1 is LGHDT and CDR2 is YNNKEL (reference sequence). This CDR3 contains 18 residues.

V is TRBV5-6 and J is TRBJ2-7; D possibly uses TRBD1 or TRBD2 (5 bases each). V dropped 3 bases and J dropped 1 base, with 14 bases sitting between them. The CDR3 contains 15 residues. CDR1 and CDR2 (germline): SGHDT, YYEEEE. This CDR3 is CASSSSGTESYEQYF. The CDR3 DNA sequence: TGTGCCAGCAGCTCGTCCGGGACGGAATCCTACGAGCAGTACTTC.